Listed below are T cell receptor beta chains from one sample, sequenced in a study of Ad26.COV2.S vaccination and SARS-CoV-2 variants. Sequencing was performed with immunoSEQ multiplex PCR; in TCRdb, only in-frame clones are kept and a portion is missing. The sample has hundreds of thousands of clones; roughly 84% are singletons. The sequencing here drew on peripheral blood, taken in a trial of Ad26.COV2.S vaccine versus placebo. Receptors originate from a person aged 18-60 years who received the Ad26.COV2.S COVID-19 vaccine or a placebo. Both conserved end residues are part of each CDR3. D genes are given only for firm matches. Clone size is not always given. Where it is, it says once, few, many or a class for expanded clones.

v_gene	len	abundance	d_gene	j_gene	CDR3nt	CDR3aa
TRBV7-8	17	NA	TRBD1	TRBJ1-3	TGTGCCAGCAGCTTAGGGCGACAGGGAACCTCTGGAAACACCATATATTTT	CASSLGRQGTSGNTIYF
TRBV7-2	16	NA	NA	TRBJ2-2	TGTGCCAGCACCTCTAGAGGGGGGGTGAACACCGGGGAGCTGTTTTTT	CASTSRGGVNTGELFF
TRBV13	15	NA	NA	TRBJ1-2	TGTGCCAGCAGCTTACGGGCAGGACCTTACTATGGCTACACCTTC	CASSLRAGPYYGYTF
TRBV2	11	NA	NA	TRBJ2-3	TGTGCCAGCACCATCACAGATACGCAGTATTTT	CASTITDTQYF
TRBV30	14	NA	TRBD2	TRBJ2-7	TGTGCCTGGACCAATAGCGGGGGACCGTACGAGCAGTACTTC	CAWTNSGGPYEQYF
TRBV7-9	15	NA	TRBD1	TRBJ2-7	TGTGCCAGCAGCCCTGACAGGGGGAGAACCTACGAGCAGTACTTC	CASSPDRGRTYEQYF
TRBV30	13	few	TRBD1	TRBJ1-2	TGTGCCTGGGCCGACAGGGCGGGCTATGGCTACACCTTC	CAWADRAGYGYTF
TRBV6-6	13	NA	NA	TRBJ1-2	TGTGCCAGCAGTTCGACAGGAGACTATGGCTACACCTTC	CASSSTGDYGYTF
TRBV18	15	NA	TRBD1	TRBJ2-7	TGTGCCAGCTCACGTTTTGGGGACAGTGTCTACGAGCAGTACTTC	CASSRFGDSVYEQYF
TRBV29-1	13	NA	NA	TRBJ2-4	TGCAGCGTTGCCGCCTCGGCAGAAAACATTCAGTACTTC	CSVAASAENIQYF
TRBV5-1	16	once	TRBD2	TRBJ2-2	TGCGCCAGCAGCTTGGGACTAGCGTTTAACACCGGGGAGCTGTTTTTT	CASSLGLAFNTGELFF
TRBV27	15	NA	NA	TRBJ2-1	TGTGCCAACCAGGACGCCTCCAAACGGTACAATGAGCAGTTCTTC	CANQDASKRYNEQFF
TRBV4-2	18	NA	TRBD1	TRBJ1-6	TGTGCCAGCAGCCACCGGGGGACAGGGGCCGACTATAATTCACCCCTCCACTTT	CASSHRGTGADYNSPLHF
TRBV27	14	once	TRBD2	TRBJ2-7	TGTGCCAGCAGTCCCGGGACTAGCGGCTACGAGCAGTACTTC	CASSPGTSGYEQYF
TRBV27	15	NA	NA	TRBJ1-5	TGTGCCAGCAGTTTAGGGGGGGGGAGCAATCAGCCCCAGCATTTT	CASSLGGGSNQPQHF
TRBV13	14	NA	NA	TRBJ1-1	TGTGCCAGCAGCTTAGGGACAGCCCACACTGAAGCTTTCTTT	CASSLGTAHTEAFF
TRBV7-9	15	NA	NA	TRBJ1-6	TGTGCCAGCAGCACGTCGGACAGCGGAAATTCACCCCTCCACTTT	CASSTSDSGNSPLHF
TRBV29-1	13	NA	TRBD1	TRBJ1-1	TGCAGCGCCGCAGGACAGGGGGCGACTGAAGCTTTCTTT	CSAAGQGATEAFF
TRBV19	14	NA	NA	TRBJ1-3	TGTGCCAGTAGTACCAGGGGACTTGGAAACACCATATATTTT	CASSTRGLGNTIYF
TRBV14	12	NA	NA	TRBJ1-3	TGTGCCAGCAGTTCAGGAGGAAACACCATATATTTT	CASSSGGNTIYF
TRBV12-3/TRBV12-4	12	NA	NA	TRBJ2-7	TGTGCCAGCCGACGAGGCTCCTACGAGCAGTACTTC	CASRRGSYEQYF
TRBV28	12	few	NA	TRBJ1-1	TGTGCCAGCAGTTCGGCAGGGAGAGGAGCTTTCTTT	CASSSAGRGAFF
TRBV5-8	15	NA	TRBD1	TRBJ2-1	TGTGCCAGCAGCCAAGACAGGGGCAACTACAATGAGCAGTTCTTC	CASSQDRGNYNEQFF
TRBV25-1	12	NA	NA	TRBJ2-3	TGTGCCAGCAGTGAATGGGGAGATACGCAGTATTTT	CASSEWGDTQYF
TRBV4-1	17	NA	NA	TRBJ2-7	TGCGCCAGCAGCCAAAGACCAGGGGCGGTCTCCTTCTCCGAGCAGTACTTC	CASSQRPGAVSFSEQYF
TRBV25-1	16	once	NA	TRBJ2-1	TGTGCCAGCAGCCCTCTTGGGGCAGGGACCTACAATGAGCAGTTCTTC	CASSPLGAGTYNEQFF
TRBV13	18	NA	TRBD1	TRBJ1-2	TGTGCCAGCAGCTTAGGGGGGGACAGGGGGCCCCTTAACTATGGCTACACCTTC	CASSLGGDRGPLNYGYTF
TRBV23-1	15	NA	NA	TRBJ2-2	TGCGCCAGCAGTCAATCCGGCAGGAACACCGGGGAGCTGTTTTTT	CASSQSGRNTGELFF
TRBV7-2	16	NA	TRBD1	TRBJ2-2	TGTGCCAGCAGCCCCCCCACTGGGACAGGGTCCGGGGAGCTGTTTTTT	CASSPPTGTGSGELFF
TRBV30	15	NA	NA	TRBJ1-2	TGTGCCTGGAGTGTTCTAACAGGGCCGGTGTATGGCTACACCTTC	CAWSVLTGPVYGYTF
TRBV4-3	17	NA	TRBD2	TRBJ2-7	TGCGCCAGCAGCCATCTAGCGGGGGGGGCTGGACGCTACGAGCAGTACTTC	CASSHLAGGAGRYEQYF
TRBV30	16	NA	NA	TRBJ2-1	TGTGCCTGGAGTGTACAGGGGCGGGGTAACTACAATGAGCAGTTCTTC	CAWSVQGRGNYNEQFF
TRBV19	16	NA	TRBD1	TRBJ1-2	TGTGCCAGTAGGCCCCCCGCGGACAGGGGGTTTTCTGGCTACACCTTC	CASRPPADRGFSGYTF
TRBV6-5	14	NA	NA	TRBJ2-1	TGTGCCAGCAGTCAGGGACTTGTCGCGGATGAGCAGTTCTTC	CASSQGLVADEQFF